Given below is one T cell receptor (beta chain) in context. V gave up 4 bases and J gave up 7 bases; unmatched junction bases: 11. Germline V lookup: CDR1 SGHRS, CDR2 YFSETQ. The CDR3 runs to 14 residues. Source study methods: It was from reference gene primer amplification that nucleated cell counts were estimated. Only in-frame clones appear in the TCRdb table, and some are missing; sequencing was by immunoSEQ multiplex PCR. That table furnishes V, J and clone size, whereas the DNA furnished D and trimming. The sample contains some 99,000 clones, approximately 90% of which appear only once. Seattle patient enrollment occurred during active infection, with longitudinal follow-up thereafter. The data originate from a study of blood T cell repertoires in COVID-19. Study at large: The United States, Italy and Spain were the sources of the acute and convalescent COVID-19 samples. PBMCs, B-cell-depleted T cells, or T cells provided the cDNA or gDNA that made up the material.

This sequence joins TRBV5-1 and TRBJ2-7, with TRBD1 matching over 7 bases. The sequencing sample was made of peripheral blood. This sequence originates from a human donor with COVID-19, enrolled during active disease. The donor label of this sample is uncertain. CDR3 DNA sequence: TGCGCCAGCAGCGGAGACAGGGCCTCCGGGGAGCAGTACTTC. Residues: CASSGDRASGEQYF.